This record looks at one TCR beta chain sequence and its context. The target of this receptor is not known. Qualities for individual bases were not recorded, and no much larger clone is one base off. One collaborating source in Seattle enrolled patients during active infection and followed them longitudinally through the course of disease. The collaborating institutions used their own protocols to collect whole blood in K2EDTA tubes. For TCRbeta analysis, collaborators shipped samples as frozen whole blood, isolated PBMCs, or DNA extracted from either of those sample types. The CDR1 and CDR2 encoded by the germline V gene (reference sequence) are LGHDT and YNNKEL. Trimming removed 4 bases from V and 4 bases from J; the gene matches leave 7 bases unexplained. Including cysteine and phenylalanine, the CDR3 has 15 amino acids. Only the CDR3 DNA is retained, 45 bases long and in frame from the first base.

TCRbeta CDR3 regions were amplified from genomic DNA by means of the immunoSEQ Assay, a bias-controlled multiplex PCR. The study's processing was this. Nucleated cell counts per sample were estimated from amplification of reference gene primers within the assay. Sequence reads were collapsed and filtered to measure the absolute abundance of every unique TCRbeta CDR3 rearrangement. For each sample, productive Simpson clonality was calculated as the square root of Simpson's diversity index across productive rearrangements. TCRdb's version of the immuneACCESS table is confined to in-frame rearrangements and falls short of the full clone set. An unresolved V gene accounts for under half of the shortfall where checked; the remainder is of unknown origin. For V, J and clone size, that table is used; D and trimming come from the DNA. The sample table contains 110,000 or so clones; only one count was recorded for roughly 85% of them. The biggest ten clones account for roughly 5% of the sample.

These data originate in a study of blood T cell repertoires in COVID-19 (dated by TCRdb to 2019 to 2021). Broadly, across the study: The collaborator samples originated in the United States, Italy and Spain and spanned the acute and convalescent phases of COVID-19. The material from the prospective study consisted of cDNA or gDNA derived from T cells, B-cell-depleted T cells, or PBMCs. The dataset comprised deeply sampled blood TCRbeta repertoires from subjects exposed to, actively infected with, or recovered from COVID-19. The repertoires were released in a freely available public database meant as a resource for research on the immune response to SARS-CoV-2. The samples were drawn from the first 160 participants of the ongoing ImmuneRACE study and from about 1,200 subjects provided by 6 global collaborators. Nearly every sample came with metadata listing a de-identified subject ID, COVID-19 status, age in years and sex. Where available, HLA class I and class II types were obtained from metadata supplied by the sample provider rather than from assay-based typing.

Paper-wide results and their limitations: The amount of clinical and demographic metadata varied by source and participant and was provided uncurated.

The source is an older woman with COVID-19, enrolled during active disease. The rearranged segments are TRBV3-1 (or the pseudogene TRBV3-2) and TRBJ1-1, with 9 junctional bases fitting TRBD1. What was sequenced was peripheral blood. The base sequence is TGTGCCAGCAGCCCGACAGGGGGAGGAATCACTGAAGCTTTCTTT. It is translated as CASSPTGGGITEAFF.